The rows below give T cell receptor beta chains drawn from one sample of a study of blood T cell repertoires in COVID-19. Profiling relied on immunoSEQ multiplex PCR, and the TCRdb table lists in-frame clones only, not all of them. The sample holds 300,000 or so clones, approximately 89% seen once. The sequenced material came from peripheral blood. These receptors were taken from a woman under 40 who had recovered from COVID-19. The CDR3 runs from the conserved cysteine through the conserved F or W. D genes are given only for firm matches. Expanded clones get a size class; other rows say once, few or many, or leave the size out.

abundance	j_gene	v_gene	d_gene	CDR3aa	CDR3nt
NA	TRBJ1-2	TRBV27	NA	CASSPTGYGYTF	TGTGCCAGCAGTCCGACGGGCTATGGCTACACCTTC
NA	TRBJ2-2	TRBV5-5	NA	CATLPGHLNTGELFF	TGTGCCACCCTACCGGGACACCTAAACACCGGGGAGCTGTTTTTT
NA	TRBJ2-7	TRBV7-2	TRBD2	CASTPRGGGSYEQYF	TGTGCCAGCACCCCCCGTGGGGGGGGCTCCTACGAGCAGTACTTC
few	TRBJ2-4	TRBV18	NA	CASSPAGSKNIQYF	TGTGCCAGCTCACCAGCGGGCTCCAAAAACATTCAGTACTTC
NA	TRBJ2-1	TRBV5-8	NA	CASSSYRDSVGDEQFF	TGTGCCAGCAGCTCATACCGGGACTCGGTTGGGGATGAGCAGTTCTTC
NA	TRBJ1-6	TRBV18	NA	CASSPESSYNSPLHF	TGTGCCAGCTCACCCGAGAGCTCCTATAATTCACCCCTCCACTTT
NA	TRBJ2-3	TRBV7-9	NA	CASNAPTGPDTQYF	TGTGCCAGCAATGCCCCCACAGGGCCAGATACGCAGTATTTT
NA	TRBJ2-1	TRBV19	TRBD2	CASSRLLAGAYNEQFF	TGTGCCAGTAGTAGGCTACTAGCGGGGGCCTACAATGAGCAGTTCTTC
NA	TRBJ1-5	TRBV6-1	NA	CASSEFGAGSNQPQHF	TGTGCCAGCAGTGAATTCGGCGCGGGGAGCAATCAGCCCCAGCATTTT
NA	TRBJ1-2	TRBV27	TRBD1	CASSLSGQVYGYTF	TGTGCCAGCAGTTTATCCGGACAGGTCTATGGCTACACCTTC
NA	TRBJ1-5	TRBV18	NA	CASSVQSNQPQHF	TGTGCCAGCTCAGTTCAGAGCAATCAGCCCCAGCATTTT
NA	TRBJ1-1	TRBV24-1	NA	CATSYGGDDEAFF	TGTGCCACCAGCTATGGAGGGGATGATGAAGCTTTCTTT
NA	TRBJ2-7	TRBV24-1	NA	CATSGGSYEQYF	TGTGCCACCAGCGGGGGCTCCTACGAGCAGTACTTC
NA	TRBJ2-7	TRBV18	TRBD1	CASSPRETGVYEQYF	TGTGCCAGCTCACCACGCGAGACAGGGGTTTACGAGCAGTACTTC
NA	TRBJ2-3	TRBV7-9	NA	CASSSTGASTDTQYF	TGTGCCAGCAGCTCGACAGGAGCTAGCACAGATACGCAGTATTTT
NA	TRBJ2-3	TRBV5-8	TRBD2	CASRASGGGTDTQYF	TGTGCCAGCAGGGCTAGCGGGGGAGGCACAGATACGCAGTATTTT
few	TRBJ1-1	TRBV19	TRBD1	CASQERTGRRREAFF	TGTGCCAGCCAAGAAAGGACAGGTCGAAGGCGTGAAGCTTTCTTT
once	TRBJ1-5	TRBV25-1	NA	CASSEAGFEQPQHF	TGTGCCAGCAGTGAAGCAGGATTTGAGCAGCCCCAGCATTTT
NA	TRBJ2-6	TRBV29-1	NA	CSVVSGANVLTF	TGCAGCGTCGTCTCTGGGGCCAACGTCCTGACTTTC
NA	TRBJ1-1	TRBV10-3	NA	CAIRRTPEMNTEAFF	TGTGCCATCAGAAGGACACCGGAGATGAACACTGAAGCTTTCTTT
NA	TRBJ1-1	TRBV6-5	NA	CASRSRGQNTEAFF	TGTGCCAGCAGGAGCAGGGGACAGAACACTGAAGCTTTCTTT
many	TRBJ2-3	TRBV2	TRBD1	CASGTGSDTQYF	TGTGCCAGCGGGACAGGGTCCGATACGCAGTATTTT
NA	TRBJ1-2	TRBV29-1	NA	CSVEWGLGYGYTF	TGCAGCGTTGAGTGGGGGCTGGGCTATGGCTACACCTTC
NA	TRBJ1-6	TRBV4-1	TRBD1	CASLGTGNSPLHF	TGCGCCAGTTTAGGGACAGGGAATTCACCCCTCCACTTT
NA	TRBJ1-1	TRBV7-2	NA	CASSFRRGLVTEAFF	TGTGCCAGCAGCTTCAGGAGGGGTTTGGTGACTGAAGCTTTCTTT
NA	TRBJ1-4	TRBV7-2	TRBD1	CASSFDRGAVRAFEKLFF	TGTGCCAGCAGCTTCGACAGGGGCGCGGTGCGGGCGTTTGAAAAACTGTTTTTT
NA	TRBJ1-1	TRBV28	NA	CASSYPGGGAFF	TGTGCCAGCAGTTACCCGGGGGGGGGAGCTTTCTTT
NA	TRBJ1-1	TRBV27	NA	CASSQGNTEAFF	TGTGCCAGCAGCCAGGGAAACACTGAAGCTTTCTTT
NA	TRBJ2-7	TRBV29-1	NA	CSAIALEGGKYEQYF	TGCAGCGCCATAGCGCTGGAAGGTGGGAAGTACGAGCAGTACTTC
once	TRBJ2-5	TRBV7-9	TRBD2	CASSLRAAGAQETQYF	TGTGCCAGCAGCCTAAGGGCAGCGGGGGCTCAAGAGACCCAGTACTTC
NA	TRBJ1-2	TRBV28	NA	CASSSTLSIYTF	TGTGCCAGCAGTTCAACACTATCGATCTACACCTTC
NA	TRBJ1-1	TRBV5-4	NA	CASSSTENTEAFF	TGTGCCAGCAGCAGCACAGAGAACACTGAAGCTTTCTTT
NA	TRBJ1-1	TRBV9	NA	CASSPQPEGTEAFF	TGTGCCAGCAGCCCCCAACCGGAGGGCACTGAAGCTTTCTTT
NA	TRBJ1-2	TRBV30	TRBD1	CAWSGTGGGGYTF	TGTGCCTGGAGCGGGACAGGGGGCGGTGGCTACACCTTC
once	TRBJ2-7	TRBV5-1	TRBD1	CASSSHRGAYEQYF	TGCGCCAGCAGCAGCCACAGGGGAGCCTACGAGCAGTACTTC